The clone carrying this T cell receptor (beta chain) was recorded once. This sample was taken from a study of blood T cell repertoires in COVID-19. At the level of the study: COVID-19 samples collected from the United States, Italy and Spain covered acute and convalescent phases.

Study processing details: It was from reference gene primer amplification that nucleated cell counts were estimated. Measured with immunoSEQ multiplex PCR; TCRdb has only the in-frame clones, and not every one. Clonal size and the V and J genes are those of that table, whereas D and trimming came from the DNA. Here the sample spans 120,000 or so clones, approximately 74% being singletons. V was pared by 2 bases and J by 4 bases, with 13 bases between. This CDR3 spans 15 amino acids. Germline V gene data show CDR1 as SGHNT and CDR2 as YYREEE (reference sequence). The chain carries TRBV5-4 and TRBJ2-1; D may be TRBD2 (5 bases). The TCR comes from a man aged 60-69 years with acute or convalescent COVID-19. The material sequenced was peripheral blood. CDR3 nucleotide sequence: TGTGCCAGCAGCTTTGAGGGTTTCGAGTACAATGAGCAGTTCTTC. Its translation is CASSFEGFEYNEQFF.